This section outlines one T cell receptor (beta chain) sequence together with its context. Its target is not known. Amplification of TCR beta used genomic DNA extracted from peripheral blood. The CDR3 length is 16 residues. After removal of 5 bases from V and 7 bases from J, the junction contained 7 bases not matched to a gene. The germline V gene has CDR1 SGHTA and CDR2 FQGNSA. Multiplex touch-down PCR with TRB-A/B primers amplified rearranged V-D-J TRB sequences. TCRdb passed the multiplex PCR reads through MiXCR, listing each CDR3 protein once. The sample includes fewer than 12,000 distinct CDR3 sequences, approximately 30% seen only once; the top ten take 2.5% to 4%. This entry is derived from a study of T cell repertoires in aging, cancer and after chemotherapy. About the research overall: Donors were grouped into six age bands spanning 30 or younger through 70 or older. Over several months to years, re-sampled healthy donor repertoires clearly shared clones. Study results and caveats: Across the chemotherapy interval, each cancer cohort showed higher median generation probability, suggesting thymic rebound.

V is TRBV7-2 and J is TRBJ2-1; TRBD2 aligns across 14 bases. The sequenced sample consisted of blood. The receptor was derived from a human donor in good health. Here the CDR3 DNA reads TGTGCCAGCAGCCCGAGAGGGACTAGCGGGGGAAATGAGCAGTTCTTC. Translating gives CASSPRGTSGGNEQFF.